The text below deals with one TCR beta chain. The sample comes from a study of T cell responses to AZD1222 COVID-19 vaccine. Profiled with immunoSEQ multiplex PCR; TCRdb holds only in-frame clones, not every one. The table includes about 170,000 clones, roughly 90% detected once. The material was peripheral blood, obtained on day 0 of AZD1222 vaccination. This TCR was recovered from an adult in good health.

The CDR3 DNA is TGTGCCAGTAGCCCTGACAGGGGGGTTAATGAAAAACTGTTTTTT. Protein sequence: CASSPDRGVNEKLFF. This chain uses TRBV19 with TRBJ1-4; 9 bases fit TRBD1. CDR3 length equals 15 residues. CDR1 and CDR2 (germline): LNHDA, SQIVND (reference sequence). After removal of 6 bases from V and 4 bases from J, the junction contained 6 bases not matched to a gene.